Below are 5 T cell receptor beta chains sequenced from a single sample in a study of OX40 agonist ivuxolimab in advanced cancers. Data came from immunoSEQ multiplex PCR; TCRdb stores just in-frame clones and leaves some out. Of about 60,000 clones listed, about 85% are singletons. Sequenced here: CD4+ or CD8+ T cells sorted from blood, sampled in a trial of the OX40 agonist ivuxolimab. These receptors originate from an adult with an advanced solid tumor such as melanoma, head and neck, liver or kidney cancer.

This chain connects TRBV9 to TRBJ2-2, with 7 bases aligning to TRBD2. CDR3 size: 15 residues. J was trimmed by 0 bases and V by 4 bases; bases with no gene match: 3. CDR1 and CDR2 from the germline V gene are SGDLS and YYNGEE. The CDR3 DNA is TGTGCCAGCAGCTCGCGGGGGACGAACACCGGGGAGCTGTTTTTT. Its protein is CASSSRGTNTGELFF.

The gene calls are TRBV30 and TRBJ1-1; 7 nucleotides match TRBD1. The CDR3 totals 13 residues. Germline V gene sequence: CDR1 GTSNPN, CDR2 SVGIG (reference sequence). The trim removed 1 base at V and 1 base at J, leaving 0 bases unmatched. For the CDR3, the DNA is TGTGCCTGGAGTGGACAGGGGAACACTGAAGCTTTCTTT. Translating gives CAWSGQGNTEAFF.

The V gene is TRBV2, the J gene TRBJ2-1; D is possibly TRBD2 (6 bases). The CDR3 has 15 amino acids. The V gene lost 6 bases and the J gene lost 9 bases, with 21 bases spanning the gap. Germline V gene data show CDR1 as SNHLY and CDR2 as FYNNEI. The CDR3 is CASSKLASRNGEQFF. The DNA for the CDR3 is TGTGCCAGCAGCAAACTAGCCTCTAGGAACGGTGAGCAGTTCTTC.

This chain uses TRBV11-2 with TRBJ2-1; 13 bases are shared with TRBD2. The V gene end was trimmed by 2 bases and the J gene end by 6 bases; junction bases not matched to a gene: 13. The CDR3 length is 19 residues. Germline V gene sequence: CDR1 SGHAT, CDR2 FQNNGV. The CDR3, as DNA: TGTGCCAGCAGCTTAAGCCGCCGACTAGCGGGAGGACATAGCAATGAGCAGTTCTTC. Translating gives CASSLSRRLAGGHSNEQFF.

The chain combines TRBV6-1 with TRBJ2-7; D unresolved. Looked up from germline, CDR1 is MNHNS and CDR2 is SASEGT. This CDR3 is built from 16 residues. Trimming left V 0 bases short and J 0 bases short, with 12 bases between. The CDR3 loop is CASSEAFFRNSYEQYF. CDR3 sequence (DNA): TGTGCCAGCAGTGAAGCGTTCTTCCGGAACTCCTACGAGCAGTACTTC.